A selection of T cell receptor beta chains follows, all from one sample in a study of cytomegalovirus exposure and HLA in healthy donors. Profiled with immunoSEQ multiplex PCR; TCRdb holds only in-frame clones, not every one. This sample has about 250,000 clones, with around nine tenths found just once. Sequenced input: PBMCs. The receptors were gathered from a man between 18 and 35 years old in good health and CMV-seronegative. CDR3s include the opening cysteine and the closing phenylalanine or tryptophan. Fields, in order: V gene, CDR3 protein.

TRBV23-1,CASSQDPTVIQTAPQHF
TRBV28,CASKSSRGTSTDTQYF
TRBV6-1,CASSATDFYEQYF
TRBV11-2,CASSSGAGNSYEQYF
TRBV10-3,CAISEFGATAFF
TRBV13,CASSLVRGEQYF
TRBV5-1,CASSFRAGTLDTQYF
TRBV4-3,CASSRGGELSPLHF
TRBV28,CASSPGTALNTEAFF
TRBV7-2,CASGIQGYTEAFF
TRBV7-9,CASSLRSDYQETQYF
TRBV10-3,CAISEDTMNTEAFF
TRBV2,CASMEGSGSGPGELFF